A single sample is the source of the 30 T cell receptor beta chains below, sequenced in a study of OX40 agonist ivuxolimab in advanced cancers. The data were produced by immunoSEQ multiplex PCR, yet TCRdb's version contains in-frame clones alone and is incomplete. The sample shows about 74,000 clones, around nine tenths of them seen only once. The material was CD4+ or CD8+ T cells sorted from blood, obtained in a trial of the OX40 agonist ivuxolimab. The receptors were sampled from an adult with an advanced solid tumor such as melanoma, head and neck, liver or kidney cancer.

The chain is built from TRBV5-5 and TRBJ1-5; D ambiguous. CDR1 SGHKS and CDR2 YYEKEE come from the germline V gene (reference sequence). This CDR3 spans 14 amino acids. Trimming removed 3 bases at V and 3 bases at J, with 10 bases between. DNA of the CDR3: TGTGCCAGCAGCTCGATGCCAATCAATCAGCCCCAGCATTTT. Residues: CASSSMPINQPQHF.

This clone has just a few counts. The sample holds other DNA sequences that translate to the same CDR3. The chain links TRBV9 to TRBJ2-7; possible D gene TRBD1, 6 bases. In germline, CDR1 is SGDLS, CDR2 YYNGEE. The CDR3 runs to 14 residues. V lost 3 bases and J lost 2, with 12 bases in between. Here the CDR3 reads CASSATDSPYEQYF. Written as DNA, the CDR3 is TGTGCCAGCAGCGCGACGGACAGCCCCTACGAGCAGTACTTC.

This chain connects TRBV6-1 to TRBJ1-1, with no clear D. This CDR3 contains 14 residues. Germline CDR1 reads MNHNS; CDR2 reads SASEGT. V was clipped by 4 bases and J by 5 bases, with 14 bases between them. CDR3 amino acids: CASSVELRWTEAFF. CDR3 DNA: TGTGCCAGCAGTGTGGAATTGCGGTGGACTGAAGCTTTCTTT.

This chain joins TRBV5-4 and TRBJ1-2; 12 nucleotides align to TRBD1. This CDR3 is 12 amino acids long. Trimming at V came to 4 bases and at J to 10 bases, leaving 2 bases not matched to a gene. Germline V lookup: CDR1 SGHNT, CDR2 YYREEE (reference sequence). CDR3 DNA sequence: TGTGCCAGCAGCGGGGGACAGGGGGCCTACACCTTC. Its protein is CASSGGQGAYTF.

V and J are TRBV5-8 and TRBJ1-1, with D hard to call. Germline V gene lookup returns CDR1 SGHTS and CDR2 YDEGEE. Trimming stripped 0 bases from V and 5 bases from J, with 8 bases between. This CDR3 is 13 amino acids long. The CDR3 sequence: CASSLGGWTEAFF. The CDR3 DNA reads TGTGCCAGCAGCTTGGGAGGGTGGACTGAAGCTTTCTTT.

V is TRBV19 and J is TRBJ1-5; 8 bases line up with TRBD1. The trim removed 3 bases at V and 7 bases at J, leaving 8 bases unmatched. The CDR3 extends over 15 amino acids. The germline gives CDR1 LNHDA, CDR2 SQIVND (reference sequence). CDR3 loop: CASSIGGTGRQPQHF. The CDR3 nucleotides are TGTGCCAGTAGTATTGGGGGGACAGGCCGACAGCCCCAGCATTTT. Supplemented by reference TRBV19 and TRBJ1-5, the full variable domain reads DGGITQSPKYLFRKEGQNVTLSCEQNLNHDAMYWYRQDPGQGLRLIYYSQIVNDFQKGDIAEGYSVSREKKESFPLTVTSAQKNPTAFYLCASSIGGTGRQPQHFGDGTRLSIL.

This sequence joins TRBV27 and TRBJ1-5, with TRBD1 as a possible D gene (5 bases). Trimming shortened V by 3 bases and J by 3 bases, and 9 bases separated the two germline ends. Germline V gene sequence: CDR1 MNHEY, CDR2 SMNVEV (reference sequence). The CDR3 is 14 residues long. CDR3 in amino acids: CASSLAGTNQPQHF. The CDR3 bases are TGTGCCAGCAGTTTGGCAGGGACCAATCAGCCCCAGCATTTT.

The chain combines TRBV2 with TRBJ2-5, with D possibly TRBD2 on 6 matching bases. This CDR3 has 14 amino acids. V lost 6 bases, J lost 3 bases, and 14 bases lay in between. Looked up from germline, CDR1 is SNHLY and CDR2 is FYNNEI. CDR3 coding DNA: TGTGCCAGCAGGGAGAATAGCGGAAAAGAGACCCAGTACTTC. Its translation: CASRENSGKETQYF.

This sequence joins TRBV27 and TRBJ2-2, with unresolved D. The germline CDR1 and CDR2 sequences are MNHEY and SMNVEV (reference sequence). This CDR3 has 12 amino acids. V was clipped by 3 bases and J by 6 bases, with 5 bases between them. The CDR3 region has the DNA TGTGCCAGCAGTTTTTGGTCCGGGGAGCTGTTTTTT. Protein sequence: CASSFWSGELFF.

The chain employs TRBV29-1 and TRBJ2-5, with D perhaps matching TRBD1 (5 bases). Trimming left V 5 bases short and J 2 bases short, with 12 bases between. Germline V gene sequence: CDR1 SQVTM, CDR2 ANQGSEA. The CDR3 loop spans 13 amino acids. The CDR3: CSVLTETQETQYF. In DNA form, the CDR3 reads TGCAGCGTTTTGACAGAGACACAAGAGACCCAGTACTTC.

This clone is a singleton in its sample. This rearrangement joins TRBV23-1 to TRBJ2-7; 12 bases fit TRBD2. TRBV23-1 is recorded as an ORF, its role being uncertain. The CDR3 has 15 residues. J gave up 4 bases and V 4 bases, and 5 bases lay outside the gene matches. The CDR3 protein is CASSRRLAGVYEQYF. In DNA form, the CDR3 reads TGCGCCAGCAGTCGGAGACTAGCGGGGGTGTACGAGCAGTACTTC.

The chain links TRBV30 to TRBJ1-6, with D tentatively TRBD1 (5 bases). Germline lookup yields CDR1 GTSNPN and CDR2 SVGIG (reference sequence). V dropped 2 bases and J dropped 7 bases, with 9 bases sitting between them. The CDR3 has 13 amino acids. The CDR3, as DNA: TGTGCCTGGAGTCTGGGGGGAAATTCACCCCTCCACTTT. It encodes CAWSLGGNSPLHF.

This chain joins TRBV11-2 and TRBJ2-7, with unresolved D. CDR1 and CDR2 (germline): SGHAT, FQNNGV. The CDR3 totals 13 residues. V was shortened by 6 bases and J by 0 bases, with 9 bases between the two germline ends. The CDR3 loop reads CASSRTDSYEQYF. CDR3 sequence (DNA): TGTGCCAGCAGTAGGACGGACTCCTACGAGCAGTACTTC.

The chain uses TRBV6-5 and TRBJ2-7, with 9 bases identical to TRBD1. There are 14 residues in the CDR3. From germline, CDR1 is MNHEY and CDR2 SVGAGI. V lost 5 bases and J lost 5; bases outside the gene matches: 7. The CDR3 reads CASSPGQGWHEQYF. In DNA, the CDR3 is TGTGCCAGCAGTCCCGGACAGGGGTGGCACGAGCAGTACTTC.

The chain is built from TRBV27 and TRBJ2-2; D is ambiguous. Per the germline V gene, CDR1 is MNHEY and CDR2 is SMNVEV (reference sequence). V lost 2 bases to trimming and J lost 7 bases, with 5 bases between them. This CDR3 is 12 amino acids long. The CDR3 protein is CASSLRNGELFF. The CDR3 DNA follows: TGTGCCAGCAGTTTAAGAAACGGGGAGCTGTTTTTT.

This clone has a single count. This chain uses TRBV7-9 with TRBJ2-7, with unresolved D. This CDR3 spans 12 amino acids. V was pared by 6 bases and J by 1 base, with 7 bases between. From germline, CDR1 is SEHNR and CDR2 FQNEAQ (reference sequence). This CDR3 reads CASSQGSYEQYF. CDR3 DNA sequence: TGTGCCAGCAGTCAAGGATCCTACGAGCAGTACTTC.

J is TRBJ2-5 and V is TRBV5-1; 8 bases are a match to TRBD2. In germline, CDR1 is SGHRS, CDR2 YFSETQ. The CDR3 has 14 amino acids. V lost 1 base and J lost 5; bases outside the gene matches: 4. The CDR3 nucleotides read TGCGCCAGCAGCTTGCGGGGGGGCCAGGAGACCCAGTACTTC. Its translation is CASSLRGGQETQYF.

This chain connects TRBV7-9 to TRBJ2-5; D is uncertain. V lost 0 bases and J lost 3, with 8 bases in between. The CDR3 totals 14 residues. CDR1 and CDR2 from the germline V gene are SEHNR and FQNEAQ (reference sequence). CDR3 nucleotide sequence: TGTGCCAGCAGCTTAGCACACTTCGAAGAGACCCAGTACTTC. Translating it yields CASSLAHFEETQYF. The full variable domain, in which reference TRBV7-9 and TRBJ2-5 provide the parts outside the CDR3, is DTGVSQNPRHKITKRGQNVTFRCDPISEHNRLYWYRQTLGQGPEFLTYFQNEAQLEKSRLLSDRFSAERPKGSFSTLEIQRTEQGDSAMYLCASSLAHFEETQYFGPGTRLLVL.

CDR3 in amino acids: CASSDLAGDTQYF. CDR3 bases: TGCGCCAGCAGTGATTTAGCGGGCGATACGCAGTATTTT. This sequence joins TRBV10-1 and TRBJ2-3, with TRBD2 identical over 7 bases. Germline-derived CDR1 and CDR2 are WNHNN and SYGVQD (reference sequence). The CDR3 sequence is 13 residues long. V lost 3 bases, J lost 6 bases, and 3 bases stayed unmatched.

V gene TRBV27 combines with J gene TRBJ2-7; 7 bases map to TRBD2. V was pared by 2 bases and J by 2 bases, with 3 bases of the junction left unmatched. The germline CDR1 and CDR2 sequences are MNHEY and SMNVEV (reference sequence). The length of the CDR3 is 14 residues. The CDR3 DNA sequence: TGTGCCAGCAGTTTAGGAGCGGGACCCTACGAGCAGTACTTC. It translates to CASSLGAGPYEQYF.

The genes are TRBV7-9 and TRBJ1-4, with D unclear. The CDR3 length is 17 residues. Looked up from germline, CDR1 is SEHNR and CDR2 is FQNEAQ (reference sequence). Deletions cut 4 bases from V and 7 bases from J, with 22 bases between. As DNA, the CDR3 is TGTGCCAGCAGCTCAACGGAAACGTGGCAAGAAGGTGAAAAACTGTTTTTT. This codes for CASSSTETWQEGEKLFF.

The chain links TRBV30 to TRBJ1-1; D is ambiguous. The V and J ends lost 0 bases and 0 bases respectively, with 5 bases between them. The germline CDR1 and CDR2 sequences are GTSNPN and SVGIG (reference sequence). The CDR3 is 13 residues long. CDR3 DNA sequence: TGTGCCTGGAGTGTGGCTATGAACACTGAAGCTTTCTTT. This codes for CAWSVAMNTEAFF.

This clone has a single count. CDR3 sequence reads: CASSSGGLNGYTF. For the CDR3, the DNA is TGTGCCAGCAGCTCAGGGGGCCTCAACGGCTACACCTTC. This chain joins TRBV7-9 and TRBJ1-2; 8 bases fit TRBD1. The CDR3 contains 13 residues. J lost 8 bases, V lost 4 bases, and 6 bases had no gene match. Germline lookup yields CDR1 SEHNR and CDR2 FQNEAQ (reference sequence).

The chain combines TRBV13 with TRBJ1-1, with 7 bases that match TRBD1. V gave up 0 bases and J gave up 5 bases; unmatched junction bases: 6. The germline CDR1 and CDR2 sequences are PRHDT and FYEKMQ (reference sequence). This CDR3 region has 15 residues. CDR3 sequence reads: CASSLGLRGQTEAFF. The DNA of the CDR3 is TGTGCCAGCAGCTTAGGGTTGAGGGGGCAAACTGAAGCTTTCTTT.

The chain is built from TRBV7-2 and TRBJ2-1, with TRBD2 as a possible D gene (5 bases). V dropped 7 bases and J dropped 0 bases, with 10 bases sitting between them. Germline V gives CDR1 SGHTA, CDR2 FQGNSA. The CDR3 is 14 amino acids. The CDR3 DNA follows: TGTGCCAGCACCGTAGGGAGCTCCTACAATGAGCAGTTCTTC. Translating it yields CASTVGSSYNEQFF.

V and J are TRBV14 and TRBJ2-7; perhaps TRBD1 as D (6 bases). CDR1 and CDR2 (germline): SGHDN, FVKESK. The V end lost 0 bases, the J end lost 2 bases, and 17 bases lay between the germline ends. This CDR3 spans 17 amino acids. CDR3 sequence (DNA): TGTGCCAGCAGCCAAGAAGAGGGGCAGGGGCCCACCTACGAGCAGTACTTC. Its protein product is CASSQEEGQGPTYEQYF.

This chain joins TRBV30 and TRBJ1-3; no definite D call. Germline CDR1 is GTSNPN and CDR2 is SVGIG (reference sequence). The V end was cut by 5 bases, the J end by 2 bases, with 13 bases between. The CDR3 loop spans 14 amino acids. The CDR3 DNA reads TGTGCCTGGTCGGACGGCACCACTGGAAACACCATATATTTT. This encodes CAWSDGTTGNTIYF.

J is TRBJ2-5 and V is TRBV9, with 8 bases aligning to TRBD2. CDR1 SGDLS and CDR2 YYNGEE come from the germline V gene. CDR3 length equals 15 residues. V trimming: 3 bases; J trimming: 1 base; junction bases outside the gene matches: 5. In nucleotides, the CDR3 is TGTGCCAGCAGCGCGGGACTAGGGTCCCAAGAGACCCAGTACTTC. Its protein is CASSAGLGSQETQYF.

This clone has only one observation. At one end the junction does not follow the germline gene, possibly because of a read error. The same CDR3 can be traced to other DNA sequences in this sample. CDR3 sequence: CASSLGTGNQPQHF. CDR3 nucleotide sequence: TGTGCCAGCAGCTTGGGGACAGGGAATCAGCCCCAGCATTTT. The chain recombines TRBV5-1 with TRBJ1-5; 9 bases agree with TRBD1. Germline-derived CDR1 and CDR2 are SGHRS and YFSETQ. The CDR3 sequence is 14 residues long.

The chain employs TRBV23-1 and TRBJ1-2, with 7 nucleotides matching TRBD1. TRBV23-1 counts as an open reading frame of uncertain function. The V segment lost 0 bases and the J segment 1 base; nucleotides outside the gene matches: 11. The CDR3 spans 18 residues. The CDR3 protein is CASSQSWLGQPLNYGYTF. The CDR3 bases are TGCGCCAGCAGTCAATCGTGGCTGGGACAGCCTCTTAACTATGGCTACACCTTC.